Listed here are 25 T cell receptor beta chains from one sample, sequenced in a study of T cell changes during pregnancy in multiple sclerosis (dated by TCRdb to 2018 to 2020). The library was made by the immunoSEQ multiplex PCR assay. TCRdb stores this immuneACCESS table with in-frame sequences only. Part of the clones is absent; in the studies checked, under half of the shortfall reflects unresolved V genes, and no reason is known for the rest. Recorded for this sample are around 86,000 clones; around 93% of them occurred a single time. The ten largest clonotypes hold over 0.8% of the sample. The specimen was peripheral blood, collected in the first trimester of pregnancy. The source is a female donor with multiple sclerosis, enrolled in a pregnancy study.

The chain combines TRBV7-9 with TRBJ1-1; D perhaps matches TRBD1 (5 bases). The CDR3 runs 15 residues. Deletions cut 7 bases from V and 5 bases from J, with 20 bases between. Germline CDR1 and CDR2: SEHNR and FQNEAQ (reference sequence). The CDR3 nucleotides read TGTGCCAGCACATCGGGGCCAGGGAGGACGACTGAAGCTTTCTTT. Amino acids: CASTSGPGRTTEAFF. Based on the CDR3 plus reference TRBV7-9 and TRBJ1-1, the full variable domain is DTGVSQNPRHKITKRGQNVTFRCDPISEHNRLYWYRQTLGQGPEFLTYFQNEAQLEKSRLLSDRFSAERPKGSFSTLEIQRTEQGDSAMYLCASTSGPGRTTEAFFGQGTRLTVV.

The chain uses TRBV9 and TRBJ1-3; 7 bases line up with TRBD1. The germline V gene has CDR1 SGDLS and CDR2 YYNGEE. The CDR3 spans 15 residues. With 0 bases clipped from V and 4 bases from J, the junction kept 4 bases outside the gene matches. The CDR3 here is CASSVEGAAGNTIYF. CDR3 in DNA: TGTGCCAGCAGCGTAGAGGGGGCCGCAGGAAACACCATATATTTT.

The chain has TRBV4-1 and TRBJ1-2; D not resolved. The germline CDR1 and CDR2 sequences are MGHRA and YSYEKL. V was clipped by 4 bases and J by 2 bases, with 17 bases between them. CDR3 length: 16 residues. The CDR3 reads CASSPREGFSNYGYTF. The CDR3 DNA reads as TGCGCCAGCAGCCCGCGCGAGGGTTTTTCGAACTATGGCTACACCTTC.

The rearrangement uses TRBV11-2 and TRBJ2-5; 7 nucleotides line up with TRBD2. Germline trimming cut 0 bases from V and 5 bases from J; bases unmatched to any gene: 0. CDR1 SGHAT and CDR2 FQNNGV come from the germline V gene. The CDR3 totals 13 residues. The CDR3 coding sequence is TGTGCCAGCAGCTTAGAGCGGGGGGAGACCCAGTACTTC. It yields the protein CASSLERGETQYF.

The DNA of the CDR3 is TGCAGCGTTGTCGGACAAAGAGGCTACACCTTC. It encodes CSVVGQRGYTF. The V call is TRBV29-1, the J call TRBJ1-2, with a tentative D call TRBD1 (5 bases). V was clipped by 4 bases and J by 8 bases, with 11 bases between them. Germline V gives CDR1 SQVTM, CDR2 ANQGSEA. The CDR3 has 11 residues.

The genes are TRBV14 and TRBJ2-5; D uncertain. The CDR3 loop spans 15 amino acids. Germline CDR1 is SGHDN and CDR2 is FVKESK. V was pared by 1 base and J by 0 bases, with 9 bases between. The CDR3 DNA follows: TGTGCCAGCAGCCAAGTCTCCGGGTACCAAGAGACCCAGTACTTC. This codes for CASSQVSGYQETQYF.

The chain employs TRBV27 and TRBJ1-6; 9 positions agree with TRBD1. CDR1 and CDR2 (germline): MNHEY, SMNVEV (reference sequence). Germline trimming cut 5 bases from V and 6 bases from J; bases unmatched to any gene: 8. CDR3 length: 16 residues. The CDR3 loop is CASSEKGTGINSPLHF. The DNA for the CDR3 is TGTGCCAGCAGTGAGAAGGGGACAGGGATTAATTCACCCCTCCACTTT.

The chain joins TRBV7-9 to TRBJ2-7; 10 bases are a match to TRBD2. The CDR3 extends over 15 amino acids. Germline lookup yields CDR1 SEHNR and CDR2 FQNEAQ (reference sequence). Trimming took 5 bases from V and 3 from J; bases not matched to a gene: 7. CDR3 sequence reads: CASSHGLAGDYEQYF. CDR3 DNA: TGTGCCAGCAGCCACGGGCTAGCGGGAGACTACGAGCAGTACTTC.

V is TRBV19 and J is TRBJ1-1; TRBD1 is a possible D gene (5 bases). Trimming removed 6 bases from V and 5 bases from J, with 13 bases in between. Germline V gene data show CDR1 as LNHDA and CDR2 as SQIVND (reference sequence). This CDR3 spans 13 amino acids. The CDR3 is CASRNLGGTEAFF. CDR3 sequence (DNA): TGTGCCAGTAGAAATCTTGGGGGGACTGAAGCTTTCTTT.

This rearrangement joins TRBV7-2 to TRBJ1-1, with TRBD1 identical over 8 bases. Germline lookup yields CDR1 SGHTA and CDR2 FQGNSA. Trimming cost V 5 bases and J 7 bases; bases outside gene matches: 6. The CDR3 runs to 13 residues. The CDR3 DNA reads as TGTGCCAGCAGCCCACAGGGGGTAGGTGAAGCTTTCTTT. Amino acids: CASSPQGVGEAFF.

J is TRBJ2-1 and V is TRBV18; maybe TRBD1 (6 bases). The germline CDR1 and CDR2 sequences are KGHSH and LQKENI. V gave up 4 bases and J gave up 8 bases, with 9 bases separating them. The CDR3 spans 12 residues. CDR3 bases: TGTGCCAGCTCACTCAACAGGGATGAGCAGTTCTTC. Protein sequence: CASSLNRDEQFF.

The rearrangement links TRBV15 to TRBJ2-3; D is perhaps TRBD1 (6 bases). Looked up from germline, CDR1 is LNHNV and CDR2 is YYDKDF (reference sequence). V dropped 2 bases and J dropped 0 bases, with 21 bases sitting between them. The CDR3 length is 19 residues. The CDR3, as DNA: TGTGCCACCAGCAGACTAACGAGGGACAAACGATCTAGCACAGATACGCAGTATTTT. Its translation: CATSRLTRDKRSSTDTQYF.

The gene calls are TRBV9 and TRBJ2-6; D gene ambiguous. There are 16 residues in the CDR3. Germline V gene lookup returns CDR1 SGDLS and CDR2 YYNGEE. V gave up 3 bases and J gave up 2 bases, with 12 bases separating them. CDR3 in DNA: TGTGCCAGCAGCGCTTCGACAAGAACTGGGGCCAACGTCCTGACTTTC. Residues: CASSASTRTGANVLTF.

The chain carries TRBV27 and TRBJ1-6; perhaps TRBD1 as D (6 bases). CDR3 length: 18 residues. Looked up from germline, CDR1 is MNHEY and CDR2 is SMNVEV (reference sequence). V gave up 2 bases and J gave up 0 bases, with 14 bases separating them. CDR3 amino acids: CASSLPQGTSSYNSPLHF. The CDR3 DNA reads TGTGCCAGCAGTTTACCACAGGGTACAAGCTCCTATAATTCACCCCTCCACTTT.

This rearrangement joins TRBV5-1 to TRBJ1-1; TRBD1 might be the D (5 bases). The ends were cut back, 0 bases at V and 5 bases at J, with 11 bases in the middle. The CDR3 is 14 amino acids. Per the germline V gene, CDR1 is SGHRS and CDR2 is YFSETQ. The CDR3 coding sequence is TGCGCCAGCAGCTTGGCCGGCCAGGGTACTGAAGCTTTCTTT. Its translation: CASSLAGQGTEAFF.

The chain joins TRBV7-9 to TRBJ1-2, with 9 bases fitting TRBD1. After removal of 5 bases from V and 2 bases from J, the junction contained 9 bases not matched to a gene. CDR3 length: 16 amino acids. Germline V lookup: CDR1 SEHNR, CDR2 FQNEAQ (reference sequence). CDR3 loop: CASSPRTGTGNYGYTF. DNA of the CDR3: TGTGCCAGCAGCCCACGGACGGGGACAGGGAACTATGGCTACACCTTC.

CDR3 sequence reads: CASSLRLAGIYEQYF. In DNA, the CDR3 is TGCGCCAGCAGCTTACGACTAGCGGGGATATACGAGCAGTACTTC. The chain recombines TRBV5-1 with TRBJ2-7; 11 bases line up with TRBD2. The germline CDR1 and CDR2 sequences are SGHRS and YFSETQ. After removal of 2 bases from V and 4 bases from J, the junction contained 5 bases not matched to a gene. There are 15 residues in the CDR3.

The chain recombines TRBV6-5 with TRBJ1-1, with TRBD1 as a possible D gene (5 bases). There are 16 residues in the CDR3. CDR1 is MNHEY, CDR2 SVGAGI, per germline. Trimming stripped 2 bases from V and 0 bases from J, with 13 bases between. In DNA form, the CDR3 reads TGTGCCAGCAGTTACCCGGGCGGGACGTTGAACACTGAAGCTTTCTTT. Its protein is CASSYPGGTLNTEAFF.

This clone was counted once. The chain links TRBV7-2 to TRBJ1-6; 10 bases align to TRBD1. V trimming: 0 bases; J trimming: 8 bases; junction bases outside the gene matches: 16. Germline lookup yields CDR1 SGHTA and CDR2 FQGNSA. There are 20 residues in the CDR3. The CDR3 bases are TGTGCCAGCAGCTTAGCGCTGGGGACAGGGGCGGGATCGGGGGATTCACCCCTCCACTTT. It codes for CASSLALGTGAGSGDSPLHF.

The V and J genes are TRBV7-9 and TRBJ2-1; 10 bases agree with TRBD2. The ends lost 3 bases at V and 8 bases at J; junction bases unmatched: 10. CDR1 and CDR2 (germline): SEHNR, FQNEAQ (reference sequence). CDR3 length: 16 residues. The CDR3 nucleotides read TGTGCCAGCAGCTTCCCGACTAGCGGGCACAGGGATGAGCAGTTCTTC. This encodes CASSFPTSGHRDEQFF.

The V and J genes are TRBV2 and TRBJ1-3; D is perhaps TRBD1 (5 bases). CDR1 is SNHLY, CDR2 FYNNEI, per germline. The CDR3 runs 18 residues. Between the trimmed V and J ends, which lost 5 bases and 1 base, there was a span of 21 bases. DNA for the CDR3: TGTGCCAGCAGTAGGGATCGTTCTGGGGGACTATCTGGAAACACCATATATTTT. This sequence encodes CASSRDRSGGLSGNTIYF.

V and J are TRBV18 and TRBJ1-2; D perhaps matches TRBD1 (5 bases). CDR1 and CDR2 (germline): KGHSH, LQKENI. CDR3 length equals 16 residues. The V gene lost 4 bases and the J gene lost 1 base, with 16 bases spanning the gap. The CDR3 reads CASSHSLTDNNYGYTF. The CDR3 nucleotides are TGTGCCAGCTCACATTCCCTGACGGACAATAACTATGGCTACACCTTC.

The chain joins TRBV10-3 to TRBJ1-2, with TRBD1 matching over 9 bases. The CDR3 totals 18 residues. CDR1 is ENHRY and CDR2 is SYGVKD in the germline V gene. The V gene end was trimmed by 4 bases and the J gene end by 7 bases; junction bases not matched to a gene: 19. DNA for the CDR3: TGTGCCATCAGTGTAACGTCTCCCTCGGGACAGGGTGCAAGTGGCTACACCTTC. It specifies CAISVTSPSGQGASGYTF.

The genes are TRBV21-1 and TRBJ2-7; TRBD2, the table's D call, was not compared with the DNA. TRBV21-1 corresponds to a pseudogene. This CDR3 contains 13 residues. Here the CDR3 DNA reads TGTGCCAGCAGCACGATGGGGAGATACGAGCAGTACTTC. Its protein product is CASSTMGRYEQYF.

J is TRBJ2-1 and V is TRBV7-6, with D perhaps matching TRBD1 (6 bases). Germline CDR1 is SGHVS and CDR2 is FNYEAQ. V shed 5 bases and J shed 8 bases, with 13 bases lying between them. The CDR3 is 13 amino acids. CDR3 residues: CASSQNRVHEQFF. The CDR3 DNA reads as TGTGCCAGCAGCCAAAACAGGGTCCATGAGCAGTTCTTC.